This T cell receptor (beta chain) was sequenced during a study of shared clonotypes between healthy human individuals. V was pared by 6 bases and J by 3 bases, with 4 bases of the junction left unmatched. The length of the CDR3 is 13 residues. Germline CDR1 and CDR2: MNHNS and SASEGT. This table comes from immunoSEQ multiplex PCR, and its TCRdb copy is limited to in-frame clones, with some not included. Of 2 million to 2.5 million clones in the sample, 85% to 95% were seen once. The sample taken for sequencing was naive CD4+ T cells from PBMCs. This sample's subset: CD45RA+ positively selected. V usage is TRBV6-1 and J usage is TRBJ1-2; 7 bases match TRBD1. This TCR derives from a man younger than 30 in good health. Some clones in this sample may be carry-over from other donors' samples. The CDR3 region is CASRADRDYGYTF. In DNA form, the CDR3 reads TGTGCCAGCAGGGCCGACAGGGACTATGGCTACACCTTC.